This entry lists 20 T cell receptor beta chains sequenced from one sample in a study of T-cell reconstitution after alpha-beta-depleted transplantation in children. The TCRbeta library incorporated unique molecular identifiers. TCRdb passed the PCR reads through MiXCR, listing each CDR3 protein once. The top ten hold about 8% of the sample, which has around 270,000 distinct CDR3 sequences, roughly a tenth seen once. Material: PBMCs, obtained before TCRalphabeta/CD19-depleted stem cell transplant. These receptors all come from a boy younger than two with acute myeloid leukemia, due to receive a stem cell transplant.

The CDR3: CASSLAQTRNEQFF. CDR3 DNA: TGTGCCAGCAGCTTAGCGCAAACCAGGAATGAGCAGTTCTTC. The rearrangement uses TRBV7-9 and TRBJ2-1; no clear D. Germline assignment: CDR1 SEHNR and CDR2 FQNEAQ (reference sequence). The ends were cut back, 0 bases at V and 7 bases at J, with 10 bases in the middle. CDR3 size: 14 residues. The full variable domain, in which reference TRBV7-9 and TRBJ2-1 provide the parts outside the CDR3, is DTGVSQNPRHKITKRGQNVTFRCDPISEHNRLYWYRQTLGQGPEFLTYFQNEAQLEKSRLLSDRFSAERPKGSFSTLEIQRTEQGDSAMYLCASSLAQTRNEQFFGPGTRLTVL.

This clonotype was seen many times. This chain joins TRBV2 and TRBJ2-7, with D hard to call. Germline assignment: CDR1 SNHLY and CDR2 FYNNEI. The CDR3 covers 11 residues. Trimming pared 6 bases from V and 6 bases from J, leaving 9 bases between. CDR3 DNA sequence: TGTGCCAGCAGGGTCGACGGCGAGCAGTACTTC. Encoded protein: CASRVDGEQYF.

This clonotype has only a few counts. The rearrangement uses TRBV19 and TRBJ1-2, with D maybe TRBD1 (6 bases). The germline CDR1 and CDR2 sequences are LNHDA and SQIVND (reference sequence). This CDR3 is built from 13 residues. Trimming stripped 7 bases from V and 8 bases from J, with 17 bases between. CDR3 loop: CASIPRAGAGYTF. The CDR3 bases are TGTGCCAGTATACCCCGGGCAGGGGCCGGCTACACCTTC.

The chain is built from TRBV4-1 and TRBJ1-6, with D unclear. The CDR3 extends over 15 amino acids. The V end was cut by 2 bases, the J end by 3 bases, with 8 bases between. CDR1 MGHRA and CDR2 YSYEKL come from the germline V gene. This CDR3 reads CASSQIPFYNSPLHF. The DNA for the CDR3 is TGCGCCAGCAGCCAAATCCCCTTCTATAATTCACCCCTCCACTTT.

In this sample, this clonotype turned up many times. The V and J genes are TRBV4-3 and TRBJ2-7, with unresolved D. The germline V gene encodes CDR1 LGHNA and CDR2 YSLEER. The CDR3 consists of 13 residues. V lost 0 bases to trimming and J lost 4 bases, with 7 bases between them. CDR3 residues: CASSQDYGYEQYF. In DNA, the CDR3 is TGCGCCAGCAGCCAAGACTATGGGTACGAGCAGTACTTC.

This clonotype was observed a few times. The chain joins TRBV19 to TRBJ1-1; D call uncertain. CDR1 and CDR2 (germline): LNHDA, SQIVND (reference sequence). The ends were cut back, 5 bases at V and 1 base at J, with 17 bases in the middle. This CDR3 has 16 amino acids. The CDR3 spells CASSVIGLRANTEAFF. The CDR3 DNA is TGTGCCAGTAGTGTAATAGGGCTTCGAGCGAACACTGAAGCTTTCTTT.

Ten or more counts support this clonotype. The genes are TRBV5-1 and TRBJ2-2; the D is unclear. Looked up from germline, CDR1 is SGHRS and CDR2 is YFSETQ. Trimming shortened V by 0 bases and J by 3 bases, and 12 bases separated the two germline ends. The CDR3 runs to 16 residues. The CDR3 loop is CASSLAQRADTGELFF. CDR3 in DNA: TGCGCCAGCAGCTTGGCCCAAAGGGCGGACACCGGGGAGCTGTTTTTT.

This clonotype was seen at least ten times. V and J are TRBV12-3 or TRBV12-4 and TRBJ2-2, with TRBD2 identical over 12 bases. V dropped 4 bases and J dropped 7; count of bases not matched to a gene: 7. The CDR3 has 16 amino acids. The DNA of the CDR3 is TGTGCCAGCAGTTCCCTAGCGGGGGGGAAGGACGGGGAGCTGTTTTTT. This codes for CASSSLAGGKDGELFF.

The chain has TRBV11-3 and TRBJ2-2, with 8 positions matching TRBD2. Germline CDR1 reads SGHNT; CDR2 reads YENEEA. The V and J ends lost 1 base and 0 bases, in that order; junction bases with no gene match: 4. There are 17 residues in the CDR3. This chain's CDR3 is CASSLGLAPTNTGELFF. DNA of the CDR3: TGTGCCAGCAGCTTAGGACTAGCGCCTACGAACACCGGGGAGCTGTTTTTT.

This clonotype was observed many times. This chain uses TRBV6-2 or TRBV6-3 with TRBJ1-6, with TRBD1 identical over 9 bases. The CDR3 covers 16 residues. J was trimmed by 10 bases and V by 0 bases; bases with no gene match: 7. The germline V gene encodes CDR1 MNHEY and CDR2 SVGEGT. The chain's CDR3 is CASSYSTTGGRSPLHF. The DNA for the CDR3 is TGTGCCAGCAGTTACTCGACCACAGGGGGCAGGTCACCCCTCCACTTT.

This clonotype was observed at least ten times. The V and J genes are TRBV4-1 and TRBJ1-2; D unclear. V dropped 0 bases and J dropped 3 bases, with 5 bases sitting between them. The germline CDR1 and CDR2 sequences are MGHRA and YSYEKL. The CDR3 sequence is 13 residues long. The CDR3 region is CASSQEHYYGYTF. The CDR3 coding sequence is TGCGCCAGCAGCCAAGAACATTACTATGGCTACACCTTC.

This clonotype was counted ten times or more. The rearrangement links TRBV29-1 to TRBJ2-1; 9 bases line up with TRBD1. Looked up from germline, CDR1 is SQVTM and CDR2 is ANQGSEA. There are 15 residues in the CDR3. Unmatched junction bases numbered 2, after V lost 1 base and J lost 1 base. CDR3 sequence (DNA): TGCAGCGTTGAAGGGGACAGGGTTTCCTACAATGAGCAGTTCTTC. Translation: CSVEGDRVSYNEQFF.

This clonotype was picked up a small number of times. V is TRBV5-1 and J is TRBJ2-7; D gene unclear. Trimming removed 0 bases from V and 4 bases from J, with 11 bases in between. The germline V gene encodes CDR1 SGHRS and CDR2 YFSETQ. The CDR3 contains 14 residues. CDR3 sequence reads: CASSLGQVGYEQYF. The CDR3, as DNA: TGCGCCAGCAGCTTGGGCCAGGTAGGGTACGAGCAGTACTTC.

This clonotype was seen at least ten times. The V call is TRBV10-3, the J call TRBJ1-2, with TRBD1 matching over 10 bases. The CDR3 is 13 residues long. From germline, CDR1 is ENHRY and CDR2 SYGVKD. The V and J ends lost 6 bases and 6 bases, in that order; junction bases with no gene match: 4. The CDR3 sequence: CAIRGTGDDGYTF. The DNA for the CDR3 is TGTGCCATCAGGGGGACAGGGGATGATGGCTACACCTTC.

This clonotype was counted ten times or more. The chain links TRBV28 to TRBJ1-4; TRBD1 matches at 8 bases. CDR1 is MDHEN, CDR2 SYDVKM, per germline. The trim removed 1 base at V and 3 bases at J, leaving 7 bases unmatched. CDR3 length: 17 amino acids. In nucleotides, the CDR3 is TGTGCCAGCAGTTTATCCCGGACAGGGTGGGCTAATGAAAAACTGTTTTTT. Translation: CASSLSRTGWANEKLFF.

In this sample, this clonotype turned up a few times. The genes are TRBV20-1 and TRBJ1-6; perhaps TRBD1 as D (5 bases). The V end lost 8 bases, the J end lost 4 bases, and 21 bases lay between the germline ends. The CDR3 sequence is 16 residues long. In germline, CDR1 is DFQATT, CDR2 SNEGSKA (reference sequence). Here the CDR3 reads CSPDTGQGRYNSPLHF. CDR3 sequence (DNA): TGCAGTCCCGATACGGGGCAGGGTCGGTATAATTCACCCCTCCACTTT.

This clonotype has a count of ten or more. The CDR3 loop is CSASGASGLLNIQYF. The CDR3 region has the DNA TGCAGTGCTTCTGGGGCTAGCGGGCTTCTAAACATTCAGTACTTC. This rearrangement joins TRBV20-1 to TRBJ2-4; 8 nucleotides line up with TRBD2. Trimming at V came to 5 bases and at J to 6 bases, leaving 12 bases not matched to a gene. Germline V CDR1 and CDR2: DFQATT, SNEGSKA (reference sequence). The CDR3 covers 15 residues.

This clonotype was seen a few times. This chain links TRBV7-9 with TRBJ1-4; 8 positions agree with TRBD1. The CDR3 covers 16 residues. Germline V CDR1 and CDR2: SEHNR, FQNEAQ (reference sequence). The ends lost 5 bases at V and 0 bases at J; junction bases unmatched: 5. CDR3 amino acids: CASSPPDRATNEKLFF. The CDR3 coding sequence is TGTGCCAGCAGCCCCCCGGACAGGGCAACTAATGAAAAACTGTTTTTT. Complete variable domain (other parts from reference TRBV7-9 and TRBJ1-4): DTGVSQNPRHKITKRGQNVTFRCDPISEHNRLYWYRQTLGQGPEFLTYFQNEAQLEKSRLLSDRFSAERPKGSFSTLEIQRTEQGDSAMYLCASSPPDRATNEKLFFGSGTQLSVL.

V and J are TRBV6-1 and TRBJ1-2, with 7 bases matching TRBD1. Looked up from germline, CDR1 is MNHNS and CDR2 is SASEGT. The CDR3 runs 14 residues. The J segment lost 4 bases and the V segment lost 2 bases, leaving 4 bases of the junction unmatched. The chain's CDR3 is CASSESGQLYGYTF. The CDR3, as DNA: TGTGCCAGCAGTGAATCGGGACAGCTCTATGGCTACACCTTC.

The chain employs TRBV5-1 and TRBJ2-7, with 7 bases fitting TRBD2. The CDR3 runs 17 residues. Germline V lookup: CDR1 SGHRS, CDR2 YFSETQ. Unmatched junction bases numbered 9, after V lost 0 bases and J lost 0 bases. The CDR3 bases are TGCGCCAGCAGCTTGGAACCAACTAGCGTTAGCTCCTACGAGCAGTACTTC. It translates to CASSLEPTSVSSYEQYF.